The T cell receptor beta chain described here comes from a study of cytomegalovirus exposure and HLA in healthy donors. Across the study: An earlier analysis found under 130 million unique TCR beta sequences from about 190 million T cells.

The germline CDR1 and CDR2 sequences are MNHEY and SMNVEV (reference sequence). V lost 3 bases and J lost 2, with 7 bases in between. The length of the CDR3 is 14 residues. Study-wide results and caveats: Apparent HLA restriction characterized most CMV-associated TCR beta chains in a later analysis. Per published accounts, TCR beta sequences correctly predicted the HLA-A and HLA-B alleles of most subjects. Reportedly, a later analysis found an Asian-associated ancestry cluster had fewer N-insertions than the approximately 670-donor mean.

In regard to this clone: Its antigen remains unidentified.

Researchers ran the PCR with 60 Vbeta and 13 Jbeta primers. Data came from immunoSEQ multiplex PCR; TCRdb stores just in-frame clones and leaves some out. The table records roughly 110,000 clones, 55% to 85% of them present only once. The sequence derives from a man aged 25-45 years in good health and CMV-seronegative. This chain uses TRBV27 with TRBJ1-4, with D possibly TRBD1 on 6 matching bases. The sample comprised PBMCs. CDR3 nucleotides: TGTGCCAGCAGTTTGCAGGGGACTAATGAAAAACTGTTTTTT. Its protein is CASSLQGTNEKLFF.